The 27 T cell receptor beta chains in this list originate from one sample, sequenced in a study of tumor-infiltrating lymphocytes in primary liver carcinoma. Co-extracting RNA and DNA was done with about 20-33 mg of unsorted bulk tissue as input. Priming with a constant-region primer yielded TCR beta cDNA from about 480 ng total RNA. The TCR beta library was amplified through three nested multiplex PCR rounds in a modified ARM-PCR procedure. PCR rounds one and two used TRBV1-TRBV30 forward primers with a C-beta reverse primer for around 9 cycles each. Via MiXCR, TCRdb re-called the multiplex PCR reads, giving one row per CDR3 protein. The data show tens of thousands of distinct CDR3 sequences, with roughly 70% seen just once and 29% held by the top ten. Sequencing input: liver tumor tissue from sampling region 5. Regarding subset: tumor region T5, tumor centre. The receptors originated from a man in his forties with primary liver carcinoma and hepatitis B virus infection.

The chain recombines TRBV7-3 with TRBJ2-3, with 12 positions matching TRBD2. Per the germline V gene, CDR1 is SGHTA and CDR2 is FQGTGA. The CDR3 runs to 14 residues. V dropped 4 bases and J dropped 6; count of bases not matched to a gene: 2. CDR3 DNA: TGTGCCAGCAGCTCCGGACTAGCGGGGGATACGCAGTATTTT. Protein: CASSSGLAGDTQYF.

The table lists this clonotype with a count of one. The conserved closing phenylalanine or tryptophan is absent in this CDR3, likely reflecting a read error. The chain recombines TRBV14 with TRBJ2-7, with D possibly called TRBD1 or TRBD2 (5 bases each). The CDR3 is 13 residues long. The V gene's germline CDR1 is SGHDN and CDR2 FVKESK. DNA for the CDR3: TGTACCAGCAGCTCGGGACCCCTGAGGGAGCAGTACTTG. It codes for CTSSSGPLREQYL.

About this clonotype: The junction and the germline gene differ at one end; a read error may be behind it. The chain combines TRBV6-1 with TRBJ1-1, with TRBD1 as a possible D gene (6 bases). The V gene's germline CDR1 is MNHNS and CDR2 SASEGT. This CDR3 comprises 13 residues. The CDR3 reads CASRPDSLTEALF. The CDR3 DNA is TGTGCCAGCAGGCCGGACAGTCTGACTGAAGCCCTCTTT.

About this clonotype itself: A junction end diverges from the germline sequence, so it may reflect a read error. The V call is TRBV4-1, the J call TRBJ2-1; D perhaps matches TRBD2 (6 bases). Germline CDR1 is MGHRA and CDR2 is YSYEKL. The CDR3 totals 14 residues. The CDR3 region is CASSQSRRADEQFF. The CDR3 coding sequence is TGCGCCAGCAGCCAAAGCAGGAGGGCGGATGAACAGTTCTTC.

As regards this clonotype: A junction end diverges from the germline sequence, so it may reflect a read error. The J gene is TRBJ2-1, the V gene TRBV11-2, with a possible D match to TRBD2 (5 bases). This CDR3 contains 15 residues. Germline V gives CDR1 SGHAT, CDR2 FQNNGV. CDR3 in amino acids: CASSSSSVTGNDQFF. DNA for the CDR3: TGTGCCAGCAGCTCCTCTAGTGTTACGGGAAATGATCAGTTCTTC.

As to this clonotype: A junction end diverges from the germline sequence, so it may reflect a read error. V is TRBV11-2 and J is TRBJ2-7, with TRBD1 matching over 9 bases. The germline CDR1 and CDR2 sequences are SGHAT and FQNNGV. The CDR3 totals 17 residues. CDR3 sequence: CNSSIDPPGQGSYELYF. The CDR3 DNA reads TGTAACAGCAGCATCGACCCGCCGGGACAGGGAAGCTACGAGCTGTACTTC.

A note on this clonotype: It is likely a read error, because the conserved phenylalanine at the end of the CDR3 is missing. V usage is TRBV11-2 and J usage is TRBJ2-1, with D unresolved. Germline lookup yields CDR1 SGHAT and CDR2 FQNNGV. The CDR3 extends over 13 amino acids. CDR3 amino acids: CASSLNDAYEQFL. DNA for the CDR3: TGTGCAAGCAGCTTAAATGATGCCTATGAACAGTTCTTA.

Of note for this clonotype: No conserved phenylalanine or tryptophan is present at the end of the CDR3, so a read error is the likely explanation. This rearrangement joins TRBV5-1 to TRBJ1-6, with TRBD1 matching 9 bases. This CDR3 contains 14 residues. Trimming at V came to 5 bases and at J to 10 bases, leaving 7 bases not matched to a gene. The germline CDR1 and CDR2 sequences are SGHRS and YFSETQ. CDR3 in amino acids: CASSLRTGVSPLHV. As DNA, the CDR3 is TGCGCCAGCAGTTTAAGGACAGGGGTCTCACCCCTCCACGTT.

This chain joins TRBV12-3 or TRBV12-4 and TRBJ2-3; D is unclear. This CDR3 contains 15 residues. V was cut by 7 bases and J by 3 bases, with 17 bases left in between. The CDR3 bases are TGTGCCAGCATCTTGAATAGAGGTGGTACAGATACGCAGTATTTT. It specifies CASILNRGGTDTQYF.

Worth noting for this clonotype: The conserved closing phenylalanine or tryptophan is absent in this CDR3, likely reflecting a read error. This sequence joins TRBV6-2 or TRBV6-3 and TRBJ2-3, with no clear D. V was cut by 5 bases and J by 4 bases, with 13 bases left in between. Germline CDR1 MNHEY, CDR2 SVGEGT. CDR3 length: 14 residues. CDR3 loop: CASSPPLRSDTQYS. In nucleotides, the CDR3 is TGTGCCAGCAGTCCACCCTTAAGGTCAGATACGCAGTATTCT.

The V gene is TRBV4-2, the J gene TRBJ2-1; TRBD2 matches at 8 bases. The CDR3 is made up of 18 amino acids. J gave up 13 bases and V 0 bases, and 20 bases lay outside the gene matches. The germline gives CDR1 LGHNA, CDR2 YNFKEQ. CDR3 amino acids: CASSQEDGYTGLAGRQFF. The CDR3 nucleotides read TGTGCCAGCAGCCAAGAGGACGGGTACACCGGCCTAGCGGGCCGTCAGTTCTTC.

Concerning this clonotype: Likely a read error: the CDR3 ends without its conserved phenylalanine or tryptophan. The gene calls are TRBV11-2 and TRBJ2-3; D unclear. This CDR3 is built from 14 residues. CDR1 and CDR2 (germline): SGHAT, FQNNGV. The CDR3 loop reads CASGLERGTDTQYL. CDR3 bases: TGTGCCAGCGGCTTAGAAAGAGGTACAGATACGCAGTATTTG.

V is TRBV11-2 and J is TRBJ2-1; 8 nucleotides match TRBD2. This CDR3 spans 16 amino acids. The germline V gene encodes CDR1 SGHAT and CDR2 FQNNGV. The DNA for the CDR3 is TGTACCGGCGGCTTGGATATCGGACTAGCCATGGGTGAGCAGTTCTTC. Protein product: CTGGLDIGLAMGEQFF.

This clonotype was detected ten times or more. The V call is TRBV10-3, the J call TRBJ2-3, with a possible D match to TRBD2 (5 bases). The CDR3 runs 14 residues. In germline, CDR1 is ENHRY, CDR2 SYGVKD. V was trimmed by 0 bases and J by 3 bases, leaving 7 bases between them. For the CDR3, the DNA is TGTGCCATCAGTGAGTCTCCGGGAACAGATACGCAGTATTTT. Translated: CAISESPGTDTQYF.

The count of this clonotype is one. The chain employs TRBV6-2 or TRBV6-3 and TRBJ2-6, with TRBD1 matching over 8 bases. V lost 6 bases, J lost 14 bases, and 18 bases stayed unmatched. The CDR3 loop spans 16 amino acids. Per the germline V gene, CDR1 is MNHEY and CDR2 is SVGEGT. Here the CDR3 DNA reads TGTGCCAGCAGCCTCGGACAGGGTACTGGGGCAAACCTCCTGACTTTC. Its protein product is CASSLGQGTGANLLTF.

About this clonotype itself: Sequence at one end of the junction differs from germline and may be a read error. The rearrangement links TRBV6-2 or TRBV6-3 to TRBJ2-6; D unresolved. CDR1 is MNHEY, CDR2 SVGEGT, per germline. The CDR3 has 18 residues. This chain's CDR3 is CAISGWVAPDSGANVLTF. The CDR3 region has the DNA TGTGCCATCAGTGGGTGGGTCGCCCCTGACTCTGGGGCCAACGTCCTGACTTTC.

On this clonotype itself: Being one base from a much bigger clone, this may be a read error. The rearrangement joins TRBV5-1 to TRBJ2-1; a weak D match, TRBD1 (6 bases). The germline CDR1 and CDR2 sequences are SGHRS and YFSETQ. CDR3 length: 15 amino acids. CDR3 protein: CASSLAPGVYDEQFF. The CDR3 nucleotides read TGCGCCAGCAGCTTGGCTCCAGGGGTCTACGATGAGCAGTTCTTC.

This clonotype came up many times. This chain joins TRBV4-1 and TRBJ1-5, with no clear D. V was clipped by 4 bases and J by 2 bases, with 15 bases between them. Germline V CDR1 and CDR2: MGHRA, YSYEKL. The CDR3 is 16 amino acids. The chain's CDR3 is CASSREGGLGNQPQHF. CDR3 coding DNA: TGCGCCAGCAGCCGAGAGGGAGGTCTCGGCAATCAGCCCCAGCATTTT.

As concerns this clonotype: Relative to the germline gene, one junction end is altered; a read error may explain this. The genes are TRBV4-1 and TRBJ2-2, with 7 bases aligning to TRBD1. This CDR3 is built from 15 residues. CDR1 and CDR2 (germline): MGHRA, YSYEKL. The CDR3 sequence is CASRLRQGEAGELLF. The CDR3, as DNA: TGCGCCAGCAGACTGAGACAGGGAGAAGCCGGGGAGCTGCTTTTT.

Of note for this clonotype: One end of the junction does not line up with germline, which may come from a read error. This rearrangement joins TRBV11-2 to TRBJ2-2; weak D call: TRBD1 (6 bases). Germline CDR1 SGHAT, CDR2 FQNNGV. CDR3 length equals 14 residues. The CDR3 DNA follows: TGTGCCAGTAGCTTATCCCGGGACACGGGGGAGCTGTTTTTT. This gives the protein CASSLSRDTGELFF. The full variable domain, its missing parts supplied by reference TRBV11-2 and TRBJ2-2, is EAGVAQSPRYKIIEKRQSVAFWCNPISGHATLYWYQQILGQGPKLLIQFQNNGVVDDSQLPKDRFSAERLKGVDSTLKIQPAKLEDSAVYLCASSLSRDTGELFFGEGSRLTVL.

Comment on this clonotype: Given the absence of the conserved phenylalanine or tryptophan at the CDR3 end, a read error is likely. The CDR3 coding sequence is TGCGCCAACAGTCTAGCGGGAGATGTCACTGGGGAGCTGTTTCTT. Its protein is CANSLAGDVTGELFL. The chain recombines TRBV4-1 with TRBJ2-2; 10 bases line up with TRBD2. The V gene's germline CDR1 is MGHRA and CDR2 YSYEKL. This CDR3 comprises 15 residues. V lost 10 bases to trimming and J lost 8 bases; unmatched junction nucleotides: 13.

This clonotype appeared once. The junction and the germline gene differ at one end; a read error may be behind it. This chain joins TRBV11-2 and TRBJ2-1, with D maybe TRBD2 (5 bases). This CDR3 region has 15 residues. The V gene's germline CDR1 is SGHAT and CDR2 FQNNGV. CDR3 amino acids: CASSRPSRRIYEQSF. The DNA for the CDR3 is TGTGCCAGCTCGCGCCCCAGCAGGAGGATCTATGAGCAGTCCTTC. Complete variable domain (other parts from reference TRBV11-2 and TRBJ2-1): EAGVAQSPRYKIIEKRQSVAFWCNPISGHATLYWYQQILGQGPKLLIQFQNNGVVDDSQLPKDRFSAERLKGVDSTLKIQPAKLEDSAVYLCASSRPSRRIYEQSFGPGTRLTVL.

Of note for this clonotype: Relative to the germline gene, one junction end is altered; a read error may explain this. The chain has TRBV6-1 and TRBJ1-5, with D perhaps matching TRBD1 (5 bases). The germline CDR1 and CDR2 sequences are MNHNS and SASEGT. The CDR3 is made up of 16 amino acids. The CDR3 DNA is TGTGCCAGCAGGGACCGAAAGGGGAGGGTCAATCAACCCCAGCATTTT. This translates into CASRDRKGRVNQPQHF.

V gene TRBV7-9 combines with J gene TRBJ2-1; D is ambiguous. The CDR3 contains 13 residues. Germline loops: CDR1 SEHNR, CDR2 FQNEAQ (reference sequence). Trimming stripped 1 base from V and 8 bases from J, with 9 bases between. Here the CDR3 reads CASSLGLDDEQFF. The CDR3 DNA reads as TGTGCCAGCAGCTTAGGCCTAGACGATGAGCAGTTCTTC.

For this clonotype: This is likely a read error, given that the CDR3 carries no conserved phenylalanine or tryptophan at its end. V usage is TRBV5-1 and J usage is TRBJ2-7; TRBD2 aligns across 9 bases. V lost 1 base, J lost 2 bases, and 4 bases stayed unmatched. Germline CDR1 is SGHRS and CDR2 is YFSETQ. CDR3 length equals 15 residues. The CDR3 loop is CASSLTSGQTYEQYY. The CDR3 DNA reads TGCGCCAGCAGCTTGACTAGCGGGCAGACCTACGAGCAGTACTAC.

Notes on this clonotype: This likely comes from a read error, as the CDR3 has no conserved phenylalanine or tryptophan at its end. The rearrangement uses TRBV28 and TRBJ2-3, with D tentatively TRBD1 (6 bases). V lost 6 bases, J lost 3 bases, and 13 bases lay in between. The germline gives CDR1 MDHEN, CDR2 SYDVKM. The CDR3 loop spans 14 amino acids. The DNA of the CDR3 is TGTGCCAGCAGCCCCCAGGGGTCAACAGATACGCAGTATTCT. It yields the protein CASSPQGSTDTQYS.

This clonotype has at least ten counts. A read error may explain this, as a much larger clone is one base away. The chain couples TRBV4-1 to TRBJ1-4; D is undetermined. V was shortened by 1 base and J by 1 base, with 10 bases between the two germline ends. Germline loops: CDR1 MGHRA, CDR2 YSYEKL. The CDR3 has 16 residues. The CDR3 loop is CASSQAPGETNEKLFF. The CDR3 DNA reads TGCGCCAGCAGCCAAGCCCCCGGGGAAACTAATGAAAAACTGTTTTTT.